These 10 T cell receptor beta chains share one sample of origin, sequenced in a study of T cells after yellow fever vaccination. From the 5' RACE reads, TCRdb called clonotypes with MiXCR, one entry per CDR3 protein. There are about 340,000 distinct CDR3 sequences in the sample; roughly 4% occur only once, and 20% to 25% lies in the top ten. The sample here was PBMCs, taken 5 days after the yellow fever booster vaccination. These receptors were taken from a man younger than 35 who received the YFV17D yellow fever vaccine.

In its sample, this clonotype was seen a few times. This chain uses TRBV7-2 with TRBJ1-2; no reliable D call. V lost 5 bases, J lost 7 bases, and 14 bases lay in between. Germline CDR1 SGHTA, CDR2 FQGNSA. The CDR3 contains 13 residues. The CDR3 nucleotides read TGTGCCAGCAGCCCAGTTGAGGGAGCTGGCTACACCTTC. Its protein product is CASSPVEGAGYTF. Using reference TRBV7-2 and TRBJ1-2 for the parts outside the CDR3, the full variable domain is GAGVSQSPSNKVTEKGKDVELRCDPISGHTALYWYRQSLGQGLEFLIYFQGNSAPDKSGLPSDRFSAERTGGSVSTLTIQRTQQEDSAVYLCASSPVEGAGYTFGSGTRLTVV.

This clonotype was seen repeatedly, ten times or more. The chain is built from TRBV5-5 and TRBJ1-1, with 9 bases identical to TRBD1. Germline lookup yields CDR1 SGHKS and CDR2 YYEKEE (reference sequence). The V gene end was trimmed by 2 bases and the J gene end by 0 bases; junction bases not matched to a gene: 8. This CDR3 is built from 17 residues. CDR3 residues: CASSFTGGAWMNTEAFF. The CDR3 DNA reads TGTGCCAGCAGCTTTACAGGGGGCGCATGGATGAACACTGAAGCTTTCTTT.

This clonotype was seen a few times. The chain joins TRBV19 to TRBJ1-5; no clear D. The CDR3 spans 15 residues. Trimming cost V 2 bases and J 5 bases, with 13 bases left between them. CDR1 is LNHDA, CDR2 SQIVND, per germline (reference sequence). CDR3 nucleotides: TGTGCCAGTAGTATACACTCCGGGTCCCATCAGCCCCAGCATTTT. Translation gives CASSIHSGSHQPQHF.

This clonotype was counted at least ten times. The CDR3 DNA reads TGCGCCAGCAGCTTGTACGGCGGGGGGGCTGAGACCCAGTACTTC. Protein sequence: CASSLYGGGAETQYF. The chain carries TRBV5-1 and TRBJ2-5; 9 nucleotides line up with TRBD2. Germline CDR1 SGHRS, CDR2 YFSETQ. With V trimmed by 1 base and J by 5 bases, 6 bases remained unmatched. The CDR3 loop spans 15 amino acids. The full variable domain, completed using reference TRBV5-1 and TRBJ2-5, is KAGVTQTPRYLIKTRGQQVTLSCSPISGHRSVSWYQQTPGQGLQFLFEYFSETQRNKGNFPGRFSGRQFSNSRSEMNVSTLELGDSALYLCASSLYGGGAETQYFGPGTRLLVL.

This clonotype was found many times. J is TRBJ2-3 and V is TRBV9, with TRBD1 matching 7 bases. Germline trimming cut 0 bases from V and 7 bases from J; bases unmatched to any gene: 14. Germline V gene lookup returns CDR1 SGDLS and CDR2 YYNGEE. The CDR3 loop spans 17 amino acids. The DNA of the CDR3 is TGTGCCAGCAGCGTAGAAGGGATTAACCCCAGGGGGTATACGCAGTATTTT. It yields the protein CASSVEGINPRGYTQYF.

This chain links TRBV12-3 or TRBV12-4 with TRBJ2-5, with D possibly matching TRBD2 (5 bases). Trimming took off 6 bases at V and 7 bases at J, with 15 bases between the two ends. CDR3 length equals 13 residues. The CDR3 sequence: CASSPTGMWTQYF. The CDR3 coding sequence is TGTGCCAGCAGCCCCACGGGGATGTGGACCCAGTACTTC.

The chain carries TRBV6-2 or TRBV6-3 and TRBJ2-7; weak D call: TRBD2 (6 bases). The V gene lost 0 bases and the J gene lost 0 bases, with 12 bases spanning the gap. Per germline, CDR1 MNHEY and CDR2 SVGEGT. This CDR3 is built from 16 residues. The DNA for the CDR3 is TGTGCCAGCAGTTACTCGGCGGGGAGGAGCTCCTACGAGCAGTACGTC. It yields the protein CASSYSAGRSSYEQYV.

Only a few counts were recorded for this clonotype. The chain has TRBV5-5 and TRBJ2-1; D possibly corresponds to TRBD2 (6 bases). This CDR3 has 16 amino acids. Trimming stripped 3 bases from V and 6 bases from J, with 19 bases between. The germline CDR1 and CDR2 sequences are SGHKS and YYEKEE (reference sequence). CDR3: CASSWWLIFGGNEQFF. The CDR3 DNA reads as TGTGCCAGCAGCTGGTGGTTAATTTTCGGGGGCAATGAGCAGTTCTTC.

The rearrangement joins TRBV28 to TRBJ2-7, with TRBD2 matching over 13 bases. This CDR3 region has 19 residues. CDR1 and CDR2 from the germline V gene are MDHEN and SYDVKM. CDR3 bases: TGTGCCAGCAGTTTCCCCCGACTAGCGGGGGGTTCTGACATCTACGGGCAGTACGTC. Translating it yields CASSFPRLAGGSDIYGQYV.

This clonotype has a count of ten or more. The V and J genes are TRBV20-1 and TRBJ2-1; 8 bases map to TRBD1. This CDR3 is 14 amino acids long. Per germline, CDR1 DFQATT and CDR2 SNEGSKA (reference sequence). The junction had 8 bases not matched to a gene; V was cut back by 6 bases and J by 4 bases. The CDR3 coding sequence is TGCAGTGCCATCGACCGGACAGGGTACAATGAGCAGTTCTTC. Protein: CSAIDRTGYNEQFF.